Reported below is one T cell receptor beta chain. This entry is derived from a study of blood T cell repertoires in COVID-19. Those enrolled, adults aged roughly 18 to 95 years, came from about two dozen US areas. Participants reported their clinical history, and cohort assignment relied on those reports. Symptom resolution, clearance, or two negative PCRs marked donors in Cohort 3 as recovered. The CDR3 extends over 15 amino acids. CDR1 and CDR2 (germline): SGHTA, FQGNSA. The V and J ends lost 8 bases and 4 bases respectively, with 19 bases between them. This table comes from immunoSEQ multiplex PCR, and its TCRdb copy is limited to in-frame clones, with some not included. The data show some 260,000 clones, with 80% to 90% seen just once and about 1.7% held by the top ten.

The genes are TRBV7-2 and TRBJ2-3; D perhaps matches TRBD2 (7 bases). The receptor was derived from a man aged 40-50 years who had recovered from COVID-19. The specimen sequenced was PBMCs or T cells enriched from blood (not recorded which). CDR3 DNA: TGTGCCAGCTCCCGGAGGGCGGGGGCGGCAGATACGCAGTATTTT. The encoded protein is CASSRRAGAADTQYF.